This passage covers 22 T cell receptor beta chains from one sample sequenced in a study of T-cell memory formation after mild COVID-19. MiXCR, applied by TCRdb to the 5' RACE reads, yields one record per CDR3 protein. Here the sample spans 65,000 to 95,000 distinct CDR3 sequences, more than 10% being singletons. What was sequenced was PBMCs or a T cell subset sorted from them (not recorded which). The receptors were gathered from a man aged 18 to 30 who had mild COVID-19 (a few samples of this study predate the infection). Cell type and time point are not known.

This clonotype was seen more than once but under ten times. V is TRBV5-1 and J is TRBJ1-1; 7 bases align to TRBD1. CDR1 and CDR2 from the germline V gene are SGHRS and YFSETQ. Unmatched junction bases numbered 7, after V lost 4 bases and J lost 4 bases. This CDR3 region has 14 residues. The CDR3, as DNA: TGCGCCAGCAGCGGGGGACAGTCACGCACTGAAGCTTTCTTT. Translating it yields CASSGGQSRTEAFF.

This clonotype appeared a few times. V and J are TRBV7-2 and TRBJ2-3; TRBD2 aligns across 7 bases. The ends lost 0 bases at V and 3 bases at J; junction bases unmatched: 9. There are 17 residues in the CDR3. Germline CDR1 reads SGHTA; CDR2 reads FQGNSA. CDR3: CASSLARLATGTDTQYF. CDR3 in DNA: TGTGCCAGCAGCTTAGCGAGACTAGCAACGGGTACAGATACGCAGTATTTT. The whole variable domain, filled in from reference TRBV7-2 and TRBJ2-3, reads GAGVSQSPSNKVTEKGKDVELRCDPISGHTALYWYRQSLGQGLEFLIYFQGNSAPDKSGLPSDRFSAERTGGSVSTLTIQRTQQEDSAVYLCASSLARLATGTDTQYFGPGTRLTVL.

This clonotype was counted between two and nine times. The J gene is TRBJ2-3, the V gene TRBV7-9; 9 positions agree with TRBD2. V was clipped by 5 bases and J by 0 bases; unmatched bases: 9. Germline V gene sequence: CDR1 SEHNR, CDR2 FQNEAQ (reference sequence). The CDR3 covers 17 residues. CDR3 loop: CASSTPGAGGSTDTQYF. The CDR3 DNA sequence: TGTGCCAGCAGCACCCCGGGAGCGGGGGGTAGCACAGATACGCAGTATTTT.

The rearrangement joins TRBV2 to TRBJ2-1; 9 bases align to TRBD1. With V trimmed by 7 bases and J by 8 bases, 9 bases remained unmatched. Looked up from germline, CDR1 is SNHLY and CDR2 is FYNNEI. This CDR3 is built from 14 residues. DNA of the CDR3: TGTGCCAGCACGCGACAGGGGGTTGTCTATGAGCAGTTCTTC. Residues: CASTRQGVVYEQFF.

This clonotype has only a few counts. The chain carries TRBV19 and TRBJ2-7; perhaps TRBD2 as D (5 bases). This CDR3 comprises 14 residues. Germline V gives CDR1 LNHDA, CDR2 SQIVND (reference sequence). Trimming pared 5 bases from V and 5 bases from J, leaving 16 bases between. CDR3 DNA: TGTGCCAGTAGTCCCTTCCCGGGAACCCACGAGCAGTACTTC. It specifies CASSPFPGTHEQYF.

The rearrangement uses TRBV29-1 and TRBJ2-2; no firm D call. The CDR3 is 14 residues long. The V gene lost 0 bases and the J gene lost 0 bases, with 5 bases spanning the gap. The germline gives CDR1 SQVTM, CDR2 ANQGSEA. CDR3 sequence reads: CSVEEGANTGELFF. The CDR3, as DNA: TGCAGCGTTGAAGAAGGAGCGAACACCGGGGAGCTGTTTTTT.

Many counts were recorded for this clonotype. The CDR3 spells CASSQESASGANVLTF. In DNA, the CDR3 is TGCGCCAGCAGCCAAGAGTCCGCCTCTGGGGCCAACGTCCTGACTTTC. This rearrangement joins TRBV4-3 to TRBJ2-6; D is unclear. Trimming cost V 0 bases and J 0 bases, with 6 bases left between them. Germline CDR1 LGHNA, CDR2 YSLEER. This CDR3 comprises 16 residues.

This clonotype was seen ten or more times. This sequence joins TRBV6-2 or TRBV6-3 and TRBJ2-5, with TRBD2 matching 13 bases. CDR1 is MNHEY, CDR2 SVGEGT, per germline. Losses at the gene ends were 0 bases for V and 5 bases for J; bases not matched to a gene: 12. This CDR3 spans 19 amino acids. The CDR3 here is CASSYSVGLAGERRETQYF. In DNA, the CDR3 is TGTGCCAGCAGTTACTCCGTTGGACTAGCGGGGGAAAGGAGGGAGACCCAGTACTTC.

The chain employs TRBV7-8 and TRBJ2-7; 7 bases fit TRBD1. CDR1 is SGHVS and CDR2 is FQNEAQ in the germline V gene. This CDR3 is 14 amino acids long. The J segment lost 4 bases and the V segment lost 3 bases, leaving 6 bases of the junction unmatched. The CDR3 bases are TGTGCCAGCAGCTTTGGAGGCAGGGGGTACGAGCAGTACTTC. It codes for CASSFGGRGYEQYF.

This clonotype was observed at least ten times. V is TRBV10-3 and J is TRBJ1-3, with 7 bases identical to TRBD1. Germline V gene data show CDR1 as ENHRY and CDR2 as SYGVKD. This CDR3 comprises 14 residues. The trim removed 10 bases at V and 1 base at J, leaving 7 bases unmatched. The CDR3 here is CATRDSNSGNTIYF. CDR3 nucleotides: TGTGCCACCCGGGACAGCAATTCTGGAAACACCATATATTTT.

This clonotype was seen a few times. The chain uses TRBV20-1 and TRBJ2-1; D gene unclear. V dropped 5 bases and J dropped 6 bases, with 8 bases sitting between them. There are 11 residues in the CDR3. Germline CDR1 is DFQATT and CDR2 is SNEGSKA (reference sequence). CDR3 amino acids: CSAGPINEQFF. DNA of the CDR3: TGCAGTGCTGGACCGATCAATGAGCAGTTCTTC.

In its sample, this clonotype was seen a few times. The chain recombines TRBV12-3 or TRBV12-4 with TRBJ2-1; 9 nucleotides match TRBD2. Germline trimming cut 3 bases from V and 2 bases from J; bases unmatched to any gene: 8. The CDR3 extends over 17 amino acids. CDR3 region: CASSLSSSGAPYNEQFF. In nucleotides, the CDR3 is TGTGCCAGCAGTTTGTCGTCTAGCGGGGCCCCCTACAATGAGCAGTTCTTC.

A word on this clonotype: A read error may produce the germline difference seen at one junction end. The rearrangement links TRBV5-6 to TRBJ2-7; D is perhaps TRBD2 (6 bases). This CDR3 has 16 amino acids. Germline V gene sequence: CDR1 SGHDT, CDR2 YYEEEE. The CDR3 DNA sequence: TGTGACAGCAGCTTGGTTGGCAGGGACTTAACCTACGAGCAGTACTTC. Protein: CDSSLVGRDLTYEQYF. The variable domain in full, with the rest retrieved from reference TRBV5-6 and TRBJ2-7, is DAGVTQSPTHLIKTRGQQVTLRCSPKSGHDTVSWYQQALGQGPQFIFQYYEEEERQRGNFPDRFSGHQFPNYSSELNVNALLLGDSALYLCDSSLVGRDLTYEQYFGPGTRLTVT.

This clonotype was observed a handful of times. This chain links TRBV7-9 with TRBJ1-2, with TRBD1 matching 10 bases. The V gene end was trimmed by 3 bases and the J gene end by 10 bases; junction bases not matched to a gene: 2. This CDR3 is built from 12 residues. Germline CDR1 and CDR2: SEHNR and FQNEAQ (reference sequence). CDR3 coding DNA: TGTGCCAGCAGCTTCGGGACAGGGGTCTACACCTTC. Its translation is CASSFGTGVYTF.

The chain employs TRBV20-1 and TRBJ2-3; TRBD1 agrees at 8 bases. This CDR3 has 15 residues. Germline CDR1 and CDR2: DFQATT and SNEGSKA (reference sequence). V lost 8 bases and J lost 1; bases outside the gene matches: 11. CDR3 bases: TGCAGTTCGAACCAGGGGGCTTGGGGCACAGATACGCAGTATTTT. Translation gives CSSNQGAWGTDTQYF.

This clonotype was detected a few times. The chain has TRBV5-1 and TRBJ2-7; a possible D gene is TRBD2 (7 bases). CDR3 length equals 14 residues. The V end was cut by 2 bases, the J end by 2 bases, with 11 bases between. The germline CDR1 and CDR2 sequences are SGHRS and YFSETQ. The CDR3 DNA follows: TGCGCCAGCAGCTTACCGGGGGGCGCCTACGAGCAGTACTTC. Translated, it gives CASSLPGGAYEQYF.

This sequence joins TRBV7-8 and TRBJ2-7, with TRBD2 matching over 10 bases. The CDR3 loop spans 15 amino acids. Germline-derived CDR1 and CDR2 are SGHVS and FQNEAQ. V shed 2 bases and J 6 bases; nucleotides not matched to a gene: 7. The CDR3 reads CASSLRSGGAFEQYV. In DNA form, the CDR3 reads TGTGCCAGCAGCTTAAGGAGCGGGGGGGCTTTCGAGCAGTACGTC.

In this sample, this clonotype turned up a few times. V usage is TRBV5-4 and J usage is TRBJ2-1; D remains unclear. The CDR3 runs 12 residues. Germline V lookup: CDR1 SGHNT, CDR2 YYREEE (reference sequence). V lost 1 base and J 3 bases, leaving 2 bases between the germline ends. The CDR3 here is CASSLNYNEQFF. DNA for the CDR3: TGTGCCAGCAGCTTGAACTACAATGAGCAGTTCTTC.

This clonotype was detected a few times. In nucleotides, the CDR3 is TGCGCCAGCAGCCCACTCCCTAACTATGGCTACACCTTC. Encoded protein: CASSPLPNYGYTF. The chain uses TRBV5-1 and TRBJ1-2; unclear D gene. The CDR3 extends over 13 amino acids. CDR1 SGHRS and CDR2 YFSETQ come from the germline V gene. V lost 4 bases to trimming and J lost 0 bases, with 7 bases between them.

The rearrangement uses TRBV13 and TRBJ2-7; D tentatively reads TRBD1 or TRBD2 (5 bases each). Germline V gene sequence: CDR1 PRHDT, CDR2 FYEKMQ (reference sequence). The CDR3 loop spans 14 amino acids. Trimming pared 5 bases from V and 7 bases from J, leaving 18 bases between. In DNA form, the CDR3 reads TGTGCCAGCAGCCCCGGGACCACCCTAATTGAGCAGTACTTC. Residues: CASSPGTTLIEQYF.

This clonotype was counted many times. The V call is TRBV29-1, the J call TRBJ2-1; a possible D gene is TRBD2 (5 bases). In germline, CDR1 is SQVTM, CDR2 ANQGSEA. V lost 5 bases, J lost 6 bases, and 8 bases lay in between. The CDR3 totals 11 residues. CDR3 amino acids: CSVSGVNEQFF. In DNA, the CDR3 is TGCAGCGTTTCCGGGGTCAATGAGCAGTTCTTC.

This clonotype was counted between two and nine times. The rearrangement joins TRBV15 to TRBJ2-7; D assignment may be TRBD1 or TRBD2 (5 bases each). This CDR3 has 15 residues. V was clipped by 0 bases and J by 5 bases, with 14 bases between them. The germline V gene encodes CDR1 LNHNV and CDR2 YYDKDF (reference sequence). The CDR3 DNA reads as TGTGCCACCAGCAGAGATAGGAGAGGGACCCACGAGCAGTACTTC. This encodes CATSRDRRGTHEQYF.